This TCR beta chain originates from a study of T cells in Graves' hyperthyroidism and ophthalmopathy (dated by TCRdb to about 2019). Regarding the study in general: Peripheral blood samples were taken at initial diagnosis, before any treatment was given. To identify TCR V-J signatures that set the groups apart, the researchers used a discovery cohort of 95 to 100 patients, made up of 43 with Graves' ophthalmopathy and some 60 with stable Graves' hyperthyroidism. Whether ophthalmopathy could be predicted prospectively was tested in an independent validation cohort made up of about 18 hyperthyroidism patients plus 17 patients who later progressed to ophthalmopathy. The 100 or so discovery patients were randomly split 7:3 into training and test sets. The study also compared thyroid tissue and blood T-cell repertoires from several Graves' hyperthyroidism patients. Once sampling was done, hyperthyroidism patients were given methimazole at a starting dose of 30 mg daily, whereas ophthalmopathy patients were given high-dose intravenous methylprednisolone. The paper reports TCR Vbeta CDR3 sequencing of some 140 peripheral blood samples: approximately 41 ophthalmopathy, under 80 hyperthyroidism and around 17 progressor patients. The research as a whole found: Sample size was not statistically predetermined, and investigators were not blinded to group allocation. Ophthalmopathy was separated from stable hyperthyroidism by a 13 V-J signature model, with around 90% sensitivity and about 84% specificity obtained in cross-validation and 80%/75% obtained in testing. Most expanded thyroid clonotypes (frequency above 0.001) were also found in blood, which suggests that blood repertoires may mirror thyroid immune responses. In validation, the model predicted progression to ophthalmopathy a median of about 5.9 months before onset, with approximately 70% sensitivity and 72.22% specificity.

Stable Graves' hyperthyroidism was defined as the absence of progression to ophthalmopathy over 18 months of follow-up. Hyperthyroidism patients were newly diagnosed, had a disease duration of under 2 months, and were aged 18 to 65 years. The study excluded patients with uncontrolled infections, other autoimmune diseases, pregnancy or lactation. Clinical symptoms, serum thyroxine and TRAb, thyroid ultrasound, and orbital computed tomography formed the basis for the diagnoses. PBMCs were separated from about 10 ml of fresh peripheral blood using Ficoll-Paque density gradient centrifugation. Total RNA was extracted with Trizol reagent, and quality was checked on an Agilent 2100 Bioanalyzer. This clonotype was observed at least ten times. Its antigen has not been determined. Nothing much larger sits one base from this clone, and base qualities are not available. Reading from cysteine to phenylalanine, the CDR3 counts 16 amino acids. The CDR3 DNA has 48 bases and is translated from base 1. V sheds 6 bases and J sheds 0 bases, leaving 17 bases between their ends. Per the germline V gene, MDHEN is the CDR1 and SYDVKM is the CDR2.

TCR beta CDR3 regions were amplified from RNA transcripts. The TCR CDR3 was subjected to a first round of RT-PCR using the HTBI primer set and the Qiagen OneStep RT-PCR kit. The libraries were constructed in a second round of multiplex PCR and then size-selected and purified. The libraries were sequenced on an Illumina HiSeq2000 using paired-end 100 bp reads. The study's own analysis went as follows. SOAPnuke was used to process the raw data, throwing out any read that contained adapters or uncalled bases, had a mean Phred below 15, or lacked an exact constant-primer or identifier match. COPE v1.2.5 was used to merge the high-quality paired reads, and each unique nucleotide sequence was defined as a clonotype. MiTCR v1.1 was used to align clonotypes to the IMGT TRBV, TRBD and TRBJ reference segments. The analysis included only V-J combinations with a frequency above 0.0001, which together covered approximately 99% of the repertoires. A TCS score was defined as the ratio of F50 (clonal expansion) to E x V (chaos), with BLOSUM62-based TCRdist applied between CDR3 peptides within each V-J. Welch's t-statistics and random forest reduced several hundred V-J features to 13, which were used in a naive Bayes classifier (R e1071). Clones were called with MiXCR by TCRdb after fastp trimmed the public reads at Q25, and only in-frame beta chains were retained. Each CDR3 protein appears once, grouped with its most common genes and DNA. These V and J calls originate from TCRdb's pipeline instead of the authors' own analysis. In this sample the table shows more than 550,000 distinct CDR3 sequences, roughly 17% of which occur a single time. The ten largest clones add up to around 15% of the sample.

The sequenced sample consisted of blood. The rearrangement joined TRBV28 to TRBJ1-1; the D gene is possibly TRBD1, with 5 bases matching. The clonotype comes from a man between 45 and 60 years old with Graves' hyperthyroidism. CDR3 sequence: CASSRMLRGLNTEAFF. The DNA is TGTGCCAGCAGCCGGATGTTAAGGGGCCTGAACACTGAAGCTTTCTTT.